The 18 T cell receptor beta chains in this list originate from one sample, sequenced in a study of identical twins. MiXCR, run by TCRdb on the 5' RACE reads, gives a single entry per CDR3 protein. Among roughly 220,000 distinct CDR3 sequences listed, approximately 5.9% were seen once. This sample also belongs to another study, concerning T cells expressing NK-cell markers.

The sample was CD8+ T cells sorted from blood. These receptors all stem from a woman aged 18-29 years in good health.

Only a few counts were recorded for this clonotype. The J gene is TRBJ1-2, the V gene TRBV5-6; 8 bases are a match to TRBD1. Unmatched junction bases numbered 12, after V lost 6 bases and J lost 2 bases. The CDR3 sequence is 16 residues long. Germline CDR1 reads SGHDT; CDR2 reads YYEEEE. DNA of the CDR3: TGTGCCAGCAACCCCATAACAGGGGGAATAAACTATGGCTACACCTTC. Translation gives CASNPITGGINYGYTF.

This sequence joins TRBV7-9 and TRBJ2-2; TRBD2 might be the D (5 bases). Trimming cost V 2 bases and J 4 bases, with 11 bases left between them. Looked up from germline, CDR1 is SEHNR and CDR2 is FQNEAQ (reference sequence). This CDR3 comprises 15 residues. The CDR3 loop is CASSLSGMGTGELFF. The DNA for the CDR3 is TGTGCCAGCAGCTTATCCGGGATGGGCACCGGGGAGCTGTTTTTT.

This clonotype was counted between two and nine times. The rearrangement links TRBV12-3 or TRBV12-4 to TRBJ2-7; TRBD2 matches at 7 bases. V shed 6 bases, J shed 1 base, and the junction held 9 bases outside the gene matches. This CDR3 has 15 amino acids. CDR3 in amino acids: CASSSGRESSYEQYF. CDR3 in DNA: TGTGCCAGCAGCTCCGGGCGGGAGTCATCCTACGAGCAGTACTTC.

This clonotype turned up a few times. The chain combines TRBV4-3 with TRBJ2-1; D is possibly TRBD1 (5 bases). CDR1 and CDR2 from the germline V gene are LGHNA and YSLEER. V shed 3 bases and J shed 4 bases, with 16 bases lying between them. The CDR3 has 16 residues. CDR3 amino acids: CASSHAQGYLYNEQFF. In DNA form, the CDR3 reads TGCGCCAGCAGCCACGCGCAGGGTTACTTATACAATGAGCAGTTCTTC.

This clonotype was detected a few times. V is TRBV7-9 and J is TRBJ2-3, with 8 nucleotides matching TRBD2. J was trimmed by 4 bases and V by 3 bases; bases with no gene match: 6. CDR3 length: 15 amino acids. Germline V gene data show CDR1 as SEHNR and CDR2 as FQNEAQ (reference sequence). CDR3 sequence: CASSFTGGPPDTQYF. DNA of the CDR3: TGTGCCAGCAGCTTTACGGGAGGGCCGCCAGATACGCAGTATTTT.

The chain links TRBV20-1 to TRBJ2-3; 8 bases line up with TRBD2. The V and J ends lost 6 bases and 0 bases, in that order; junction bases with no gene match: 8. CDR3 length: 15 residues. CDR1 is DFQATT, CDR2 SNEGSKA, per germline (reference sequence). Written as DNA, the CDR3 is TGCAGTGCAATACCTAGCGGGCCTAGCACAGATACGCAGTATTTT. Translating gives CSAIPSGPSTDTQYF.

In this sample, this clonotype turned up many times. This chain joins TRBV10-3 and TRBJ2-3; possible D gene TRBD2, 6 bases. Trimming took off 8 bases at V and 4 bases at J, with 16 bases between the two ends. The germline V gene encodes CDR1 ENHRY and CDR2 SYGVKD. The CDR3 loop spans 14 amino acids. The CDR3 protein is CAISGGVGADTQYF. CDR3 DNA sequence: TGTGCCATCTCAGGCGGGGTTGGGGCAGATACGCAGTATTTT.

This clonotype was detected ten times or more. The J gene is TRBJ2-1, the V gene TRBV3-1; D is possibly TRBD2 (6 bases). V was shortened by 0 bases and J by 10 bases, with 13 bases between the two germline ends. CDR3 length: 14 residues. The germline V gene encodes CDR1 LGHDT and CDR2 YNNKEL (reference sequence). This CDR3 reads CASSQEASAGEQFF. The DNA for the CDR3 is TGTGCCAGCAGCCAAGAGGCTAGCGCTGGGGAGCAGTTCTTC.

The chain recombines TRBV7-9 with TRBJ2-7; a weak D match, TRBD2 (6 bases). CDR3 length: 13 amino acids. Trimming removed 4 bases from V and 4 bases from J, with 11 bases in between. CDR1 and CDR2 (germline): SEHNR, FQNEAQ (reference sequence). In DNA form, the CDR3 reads TGTGCCAGCAGCTCGGGAGTCGGGTACGAGCAGTACTTC. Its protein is CASSSGVGYEQYF.

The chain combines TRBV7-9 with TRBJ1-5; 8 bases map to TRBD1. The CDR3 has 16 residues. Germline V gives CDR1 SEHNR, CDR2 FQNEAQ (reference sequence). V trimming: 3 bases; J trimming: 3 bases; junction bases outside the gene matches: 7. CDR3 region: CASSFAQGVSNQPQHF. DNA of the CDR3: TGTGCCAGCAGCTTTGCACAGGGGGTCTCCAATCAGCCCCAGCATTTT.

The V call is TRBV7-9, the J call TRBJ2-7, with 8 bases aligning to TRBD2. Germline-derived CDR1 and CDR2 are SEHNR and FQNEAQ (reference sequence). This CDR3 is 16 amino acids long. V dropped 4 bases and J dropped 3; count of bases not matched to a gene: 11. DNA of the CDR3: TGTGCCAGCAGCTCCAAAGCGGCGGGAGGATTCTACGAGCAGTACTTC. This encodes CASSSKAAGGFYEQYF. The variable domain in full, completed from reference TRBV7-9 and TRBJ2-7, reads DTGVSQNPRHKITKRGQNVTFRCDPISEHNRLYWYRQTLGQGPEFLTYFQNEAQLEKSRLLSDRFSAERPKGSFSTLEIQRTEQGDSAMYLCASSSKAAGGFYEQYFGPGTRLTVT.

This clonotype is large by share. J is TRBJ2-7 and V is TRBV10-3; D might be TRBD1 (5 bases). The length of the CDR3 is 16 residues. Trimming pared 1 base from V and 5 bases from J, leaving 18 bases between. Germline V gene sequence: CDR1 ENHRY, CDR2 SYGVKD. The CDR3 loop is CAISEFPGFPSNEQYF. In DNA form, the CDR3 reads TGTGCCATCAGTGAGTTCCCAGGGTTCCCGTCCAACGAGCAGTACTTC.

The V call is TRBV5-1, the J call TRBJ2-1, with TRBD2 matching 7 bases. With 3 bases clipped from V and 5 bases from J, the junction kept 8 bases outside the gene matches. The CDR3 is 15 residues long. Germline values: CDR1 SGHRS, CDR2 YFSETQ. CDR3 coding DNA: TGCGCCAGCAGCTCGGGACTAACCAGCGACAATGAGCAGTTCTTC. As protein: CASSSGLTSDNEQFF.

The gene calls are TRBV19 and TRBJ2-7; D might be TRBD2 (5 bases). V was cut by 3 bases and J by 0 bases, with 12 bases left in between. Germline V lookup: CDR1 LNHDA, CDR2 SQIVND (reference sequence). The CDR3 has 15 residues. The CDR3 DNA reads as TGTGCCAGTAGTATGAACGGGAAGAGCTCCTACGAGCAGTACTTC. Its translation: CASSMNGKSSYEQYF.

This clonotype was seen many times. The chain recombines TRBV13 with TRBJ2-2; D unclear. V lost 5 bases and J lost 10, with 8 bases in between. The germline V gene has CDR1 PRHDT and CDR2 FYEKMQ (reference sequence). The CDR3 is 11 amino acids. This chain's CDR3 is CASSTGAELFF. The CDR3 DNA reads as TGTGCCAGCAGCACGGGTGCGGAGCTGTTTTTT.

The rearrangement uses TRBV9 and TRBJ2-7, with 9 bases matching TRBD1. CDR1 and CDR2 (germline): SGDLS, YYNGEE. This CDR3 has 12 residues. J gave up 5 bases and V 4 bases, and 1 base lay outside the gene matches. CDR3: CASSTGGDEQYF. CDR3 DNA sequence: TGTGCCAGCAGCACAGGGGGCGACGAGCAGTACTTC.

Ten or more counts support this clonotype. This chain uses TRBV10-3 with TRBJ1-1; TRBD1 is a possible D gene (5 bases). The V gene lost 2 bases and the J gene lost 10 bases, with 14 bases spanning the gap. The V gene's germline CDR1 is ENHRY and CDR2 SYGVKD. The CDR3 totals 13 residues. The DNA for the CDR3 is TGTGCCATCAGTGAGGGAGACACAGGAGGAGCTTTCTTT. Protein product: CAISEGDTGGAFF.

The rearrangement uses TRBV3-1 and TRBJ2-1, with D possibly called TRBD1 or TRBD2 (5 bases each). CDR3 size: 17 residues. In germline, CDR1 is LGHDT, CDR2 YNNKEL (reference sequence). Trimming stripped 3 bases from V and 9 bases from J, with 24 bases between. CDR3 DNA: TGTGCCAGCAGCCAGGAGGTCGCTGGGGCGCCTGGTAGTGAGCAGTTCTTC. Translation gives CASSQEVAGAPGSEQFF.